Reported below is one T cell receptor beta chain. These data are taken from a study of OX40 agonist ivuxolimab in advanced cancers. Autoimmune disease history or systemic immunosuppression led to patients being barred. Researchers took blood at baseline, on cycle 4 day 1, and on cycle 7 day 1. Method: immunoSEQ multiplex PCR; TCRdb's copy keeps in-frame clones and lacks some. Of about 58,000 clones listed, 70% to 90% are singletons. This CDR3 has 12 amino acids. V shed 4 bases and J shed 5 bases, with 8 bases lying between them. The germline gives CDR1 SEHNR, CDR2 FQNEAQ (reference sequence). Sequenced material: CD4+ or CD8+ T cells sorted from blood, taken in a trial of the OX40 agonist ivuxolimab. This clonotype originated in an adult with an advanced solid tumor such as melanoma, head and neck, liver or kidney cancer. The chain employs TRBV7-9 and TRBJ2-5; D not resolved. CDR3 sequence (DNA): TGTGCCAGCAGCTCTACCGAGGAGACCCAGTACTTC. As protein: CASSSTEETQYF.